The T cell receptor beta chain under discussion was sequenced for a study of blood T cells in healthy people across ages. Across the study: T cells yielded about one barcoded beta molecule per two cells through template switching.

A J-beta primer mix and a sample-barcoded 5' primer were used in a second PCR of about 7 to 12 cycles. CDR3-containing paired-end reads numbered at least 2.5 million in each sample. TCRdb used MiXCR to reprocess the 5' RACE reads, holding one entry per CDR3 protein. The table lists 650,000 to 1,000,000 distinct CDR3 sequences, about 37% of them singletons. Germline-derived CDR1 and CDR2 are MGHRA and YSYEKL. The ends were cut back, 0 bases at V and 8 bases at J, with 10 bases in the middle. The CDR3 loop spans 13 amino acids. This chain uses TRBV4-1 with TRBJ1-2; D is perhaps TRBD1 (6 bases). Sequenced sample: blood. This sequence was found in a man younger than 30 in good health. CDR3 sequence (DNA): TGCGCCAGCAGCCAAGAAGGGGGGCGCGGCTACACCTTC. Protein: CASSQEGGRGYTF.